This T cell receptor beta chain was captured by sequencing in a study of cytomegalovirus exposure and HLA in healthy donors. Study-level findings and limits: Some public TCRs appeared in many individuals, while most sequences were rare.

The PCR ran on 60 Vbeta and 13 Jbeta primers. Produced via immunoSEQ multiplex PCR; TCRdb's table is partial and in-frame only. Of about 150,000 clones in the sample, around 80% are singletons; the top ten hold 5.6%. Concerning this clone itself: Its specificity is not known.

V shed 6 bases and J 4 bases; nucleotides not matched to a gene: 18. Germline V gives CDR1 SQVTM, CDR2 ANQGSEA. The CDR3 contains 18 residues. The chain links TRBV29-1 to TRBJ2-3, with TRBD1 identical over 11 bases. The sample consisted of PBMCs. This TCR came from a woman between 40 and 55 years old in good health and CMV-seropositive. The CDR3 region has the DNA TGCAGCGTCGGGGACAGGGGGAAGGTTAGCGGGACGGCAGATACGCAGTATTTT. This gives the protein CSVGDRGKVSGTADTQYF.